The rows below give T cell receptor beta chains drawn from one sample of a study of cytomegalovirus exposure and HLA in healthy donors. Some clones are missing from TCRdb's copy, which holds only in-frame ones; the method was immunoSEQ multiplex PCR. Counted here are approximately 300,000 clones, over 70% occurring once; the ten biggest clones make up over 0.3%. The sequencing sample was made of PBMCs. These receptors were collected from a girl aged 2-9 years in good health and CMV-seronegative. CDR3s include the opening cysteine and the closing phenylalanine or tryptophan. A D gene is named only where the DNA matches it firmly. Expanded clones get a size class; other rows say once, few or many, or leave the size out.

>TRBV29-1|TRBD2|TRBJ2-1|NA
CSVEGQREYSYNEQFF
TGCAGCGTTGAAGGACAGCGGGAGTATTCCTACAATGAGCAGTTCTTC
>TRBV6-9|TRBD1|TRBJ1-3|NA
CAPSGQEVHTIYF
TGTGCTCCCTCGGGACAGGAGGTACACACCATATATTTT
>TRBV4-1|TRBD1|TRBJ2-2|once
CASSLGSGQGWNGELFF
TGCGCCAGCAGCCTAGGGTCTGGACAGGGGTGGAACGGGGAGCTGTTTTTT
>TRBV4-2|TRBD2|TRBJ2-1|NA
CASSGRSGGYNEQFF
TGTGCCAGCAGCGGCCGCTCGGGGGGCTACAATGAGCAGTTCTTC
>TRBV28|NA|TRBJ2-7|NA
CASSGGLDEQYF
TGTGCCAGCAGCGGGGGTTTGGACGAGCAGTACTTC
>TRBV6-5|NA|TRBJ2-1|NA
CASSYMTAYNEQFF
TGTGCCAGCAGTTATATGACAGCCTACAATGAGCAGTTCTTC
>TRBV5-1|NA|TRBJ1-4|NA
CASSFTGSWNEKLFF
TGCGCCAGCAGTTTCACAGGGTCGTGGAATGAAAAACTGTTTTTT
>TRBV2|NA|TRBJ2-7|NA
CASTSTMNIRQYF
TGTGCCAGCACCTCAACCATGAACATCCGGCAGTACTTC
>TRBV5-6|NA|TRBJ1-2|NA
CASSLGQAPYGYTF
TGTGCCAGCAGCTTGGGACAGGCTCCCTATGGCTACACCTTC
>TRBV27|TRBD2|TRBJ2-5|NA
CASILGRGEPQYF
TGTGCCAGCATCCTCGGGAGGGGGGAGCCCCAGTACTTC
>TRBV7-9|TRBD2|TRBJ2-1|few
CASSFRRGNEQFF
TGTGCCAGCAGCTTTCGGCGGGGGAATGAGCAGTTCTTC
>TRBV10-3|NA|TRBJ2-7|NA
CAISAQELSNYEQYF
TGTGCCATCAGTGCACAGGAACTCTCTAACTACGAGCAGTACTTC
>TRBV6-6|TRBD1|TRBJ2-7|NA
CASSSGTGIFSYEQYF
TGTGCCAGCAGTTCGGGGACAGGGATCTTCTCCTACGAGCAGTACTTC
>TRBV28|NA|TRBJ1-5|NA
CASSLVRVMQPQHF
TGTGCCAGCAGTCTCGTGAGGGTAATGCAGCCCCAGCATTTT
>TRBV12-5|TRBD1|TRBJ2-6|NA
CASGLVGRDSTSSGANVLTF
TGTGCTAGTGGTTTGGTAGGTCGGGACAGCACAAGCTCTGGGGCCAACGTCCTGACTTTC
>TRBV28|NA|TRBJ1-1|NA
CASRPQDGGGLTTEAFF
TGTGCCAGCAGGCCCCAAGATGGGGGGGGGTTGACCACTGAAGCTTTCTTT
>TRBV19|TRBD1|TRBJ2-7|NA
CASSTTRQGLSYEQYF
TGTGCCAGTAGTACCACAAGACAGGGTTTATCCTACGAGCAGTACTTC
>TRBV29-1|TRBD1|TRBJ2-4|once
CSVVRQGENIQYF
TGCAGCGTGGTCAGACAGGGAGAAAACATTCAGTACTTC
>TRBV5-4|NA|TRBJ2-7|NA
CASSSPLRMGGNYEQYF
TGTGCCAGCAGCTCCCCTCTCCGGATGGGGGGAAACTACGAGCAGTACTTC
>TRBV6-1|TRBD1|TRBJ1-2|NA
CASSWTGGDYGYTF
TGTGCCAGCAGTTGGACAGGGGGCGACTATGGCTACACCTTC
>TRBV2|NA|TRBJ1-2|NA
CASSFQGLYGYTF
TGTGCCAGCAGTTTTCAGGGGTTATATGGCTACACCTTC
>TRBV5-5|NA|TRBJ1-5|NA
CASSLRVGRLHQPQHF
TGTGCCAGCAGCTTGCGCGTGGGGCGTCTCCATCAGCCCCAGCATTTT
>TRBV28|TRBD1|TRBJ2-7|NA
CASSPGQGSGYEQYF
TGTGCCAGCAGTCCAGGACAGGGAAGTGGTTACGAGCAGTACTTC
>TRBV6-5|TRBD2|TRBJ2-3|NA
CASSSLLAGGTDTQYF
TGTGCCAGCAGTTCCCTACTAGCGGGGGGTACAGATACGCAGTATTTT
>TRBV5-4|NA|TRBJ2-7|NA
CASSSGTGGLGQYF
TGTGCCAGCAGCTCCGGGACTGGAGGATTGGGGCAGTACTTC
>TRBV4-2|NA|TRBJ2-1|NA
CASSQRGITTNEQFF
TGTGCCAGCAGCCAACGAGGTATTACGACCAATGAGCAGTTCTTC
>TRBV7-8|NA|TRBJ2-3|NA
CASSLAAPHTDTQYF
TGTGCCAGCAGCTTAGCAGCCCCCCACACAGATACGCAGTATTTT
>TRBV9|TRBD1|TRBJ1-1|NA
CASSDPGQGNTEAFF
TGTGCCAGCAGCGATCCGGGACAGGGGAACACTGAAGCTTTCTTT
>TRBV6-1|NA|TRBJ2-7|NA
CASSWVESYEQYF
TGTGCCAGCAGTTGGGTGGAGTCCTACGAGCAGTACTTC
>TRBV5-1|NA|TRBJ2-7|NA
CASSLASSYEQYF
TGCGCCAGCAGCTTGGCCAGCTCCTACGAGCAGTACTTC
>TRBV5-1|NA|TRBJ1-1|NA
CASSLVYRIYTMNTEAFF
TGCGCCAGCAGCTTGGTATACAGAATCTATACAATGAACACTGAAGCTTTCTTT
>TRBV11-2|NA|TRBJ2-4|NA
CASTAEIYGVISKNIQYF
TGTGCCAGCACCGCTGAGATTTACGGAGTAATATCCAAAAACATTCAGTACTTC
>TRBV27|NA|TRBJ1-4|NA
CASRIPGHGKLFF
TGTGCCAGCAGAATACCGGGACATGGAAAACTGTTTTTT
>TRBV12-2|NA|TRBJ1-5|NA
CASRLAWREGDQPQHF
TGTGCAAGTCGCTTAGCGTGGAGGGAGGGGGATCAGCCCCAGCATTTT
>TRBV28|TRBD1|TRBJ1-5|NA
CASSLGTGKSQPQHF
TGTGCCAGCAGTTTGGGGACAGGGAAGAGTCAGCCCCAGCATTTT
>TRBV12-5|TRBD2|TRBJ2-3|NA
CASGLGLAGGVADTQYF
TGTGCTAGTGGTTTAGGTCTAGCGGGAGGAGTAGCAGATACGCAGTATTTT
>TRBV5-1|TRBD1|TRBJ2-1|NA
CASSLLYRGVEQFF
TGCGCCAGCAGCTTGTTGTACAGGGGAGTTGAGCAGTTCTTC
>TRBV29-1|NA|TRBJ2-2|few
CSVPVGPGELFF
TGCAGCGTTCCAGTGGGCCCCGGGGAGCTGTTTTTT
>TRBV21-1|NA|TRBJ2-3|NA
CASSKALAGTDTQYF
TGTGCCAGCAGCAAAGCGCTAGCGGGCACAGATACGCAGTATTTT
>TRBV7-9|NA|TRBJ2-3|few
CSSSSSGGSSTDTQYF
TGTTCCAGCAGCTCTTCGGGGGGCTCTAGCACAGATACGCAGTATTTT
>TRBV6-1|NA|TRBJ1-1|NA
CASTRWDYNTEAFF
TGTGCCAGCACCCGATGGGACTACAACACTGAAGCTTTCTTT
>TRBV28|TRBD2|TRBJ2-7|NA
CASSPGAGLAHEQYF
TGTGCCAGCAGTCCCGGGGCCGGACTAGCCCACGAGCAGTACTTC